Given below is one T cell receptor beta chain in context. Its antigen is undetermined. Mismatch with germline at one junction end may stem from a read error. CDR3 size: 14 residues. Germline V CDR1 and CDR2: SGHVS, FQNEAQ. The protocol was immunoSEQ multiplex PCR, while the TCRdb copy is restricted to in-frame clones and leaves out a portion. Of 85,000 to 110,000 clones in the sample, roughly nine tenths were seen once. The data are from a study of T cell responses to AZD1222 COVID-19 vaccine. Study-wide results and caveats: Targeting of unmutated variant regions was reportedly seen in nearly half of spike-specific TCRs. Scientists sampled the repertoires only once the peak T cell response had passed.

The clonotype originates from an adult in good health. The starting material was peripheral blood, obtained on day 0 of AZD1222 vaccination. V usage is TRBV7-8 and J usage is TRBJ2-1, with 7 nucleotides matching TRBD2. The DNA for the CDR3 is TGTGCCAGCAGTTTAGCGGGCCGTTACAATGAGCAGTTCTTC. This translates into CASSLAGRYNEQFF. The full variable domain, its missing parts supplied by reference TRBV7-8 and TRBJ2-1, is GAGVSQSPRYKVAKRGQDVALRCDPISGHVSLFWYQQALGQGPEFLTYFQNEAQLDKSGLPSDRFFAERPEGSVSTLKIQRTQQEDSAVYLCASSLAGRYNEQFFGPGTRLTVL.